The 30 T cell receptor beta chains below come from one sample, sequenced in a study of cytomegalovirus exposure and HLA in healthy donors. Primers: 60 Vbeta forward and 13 Jbeta reverse. The assay was immunoSEQ multiplex PCR, and TCRdb's table has in-frame clones only and misses some. The sample carries about 45,000 clones, 45% to 60% recorded once. Sequencing was performed on PBMCs. The receptors here all came from a man in his fifties or sixties in good health and CMV-seronegative.

The chain is built from TRBV29-1 and TRBJ2-5; maybe TRBD1 (7 bases). V dropped 4 bases and J dropped 5 bases, with 14 bases sitting between them. The V gene's germline CDR1 is SQVTM and CDR2 ANQGSEA. The CDR3 is 13 residues long. The CDR3 DNA follows: TGCAGCGTTGCTGACAGGGAGGCGGAGACCCAGTACTTC. Encoded protein: CSVADREAETQYF.

The chain carries TRBV2 and TRBJ2-1; TRBD2 might be the D (6 bases). Between the trimmed V and J ends, which lost 6 bases and 3 bases, there was a span of 12 bases. Germline V CDR1 and CDR2: SNHLY, FYNNEI. This CDR3 has 14 residues. CDR3 sequence (DNA): TGTGCCAGCAGGGGGGACTTGGTCTACAATGAGCAGTTCTTC. Translation gives CASRGDLVYNEQFF. Full variable domain (missing parts from reference TRBV2 and TRBJ2-1): EPEVTQTPSHQVTQMGQEVILRCVPISNHLYFYWYRQILGQKVEFLVSFYNNEISEKSEIFDDQFSVERPDGSNFTLKIRSTKLEDSAMYFCASRGDLVYNEQFFGPGTRLTVL.

The chain joins TRBV4-1 to TRBJ1-4; D perhaps matches TRBD1 (6 bases). Germline-derived CDR1 and CDR2 are MGHRA and YSYEKL. The ends were cut back, 0 bases at V and 0 bases at J, with 17 bases in the middle. CDR3 length: 19 amino acids. The CDR3 region is CASSQEGRGRVATNEKLFF. The CDR3 bases are TGCGCCAGCAGCCAAGAAGGGAGGGGGAGGGTTGCAACTAATGAAAAACTGTTTTTT.

The chain is built from TRBV2 and TRBJ1-2; 7 bases fit TRBD1. With V trimmed by 8 bases and J by 6 bases, 3 bases remained unmatched. This CDR3 region has 11 residues. CDR1 is SNHLY and CDR2 is FYNNEI in the germline V gene. Here the CDR3 reads CASDRANGYTF. The DNA of the CDR3 is TGTGCCAGCGACAGGGCAAATGGCTACACCTTC. Variable domain in full (rest from reference TRBV2 and TRBJ1-2): EPEVTQTPSHQVTQMGQEVILRCVPISNHLYFYWYRQILGQKVEFLVSFYNNEISEKSEIFDDQFSVERPDGSNFTLKIRSTKLEDSAMYFCASDRANGYTFGSGTRLTVV.

The sample holds a few counts of this clone. This CDR3 is CASSRGQRYEQYF. For the CDR3, the DNA is TGCGCCAGCAGCCGGGGACAGCGCTACGAGCAGTACTTC. The V gene is TRBV5-1, the J gene TRBJ2-7; 7 bases align to TRBD1. V was clipped by 4 bases and J by 3 bases; unmatched bases: 4. Germline lookup yields CDR1 SGHRS and CDR2 YFSETQ. The CDR3 length is 13 residues. The whole variable domain, filled in from reference TRBV5-1 and TRBJ2-7, reads KAGVTQTPRYLIKTRGQQVTLSCSPISGHRSVSWYQQTPGQGLQFLFEYFSETQRNKGNFPGRFSGRQFSNSRSEMNVSTLELGDSALYLCASSRGQRYEQYFGPGTRLTVT.

This clone was counted only a few times. This chain links TRBV7-6 with TRBJ2-7; the match to TRBD2 covers 12 bases. The CDR3 extends over 15 amino acids. V was clipped by 5 bases and J by 2 bases; unmatched bases: 4. Germline CDR1 is SGHVS and CDR2 is FNYEAQ. The CDR3 DNA is TGTGCCAGCAGCCGACTAGCGGGAGTTACCTACGAGCAGTACTTC. Protein sequence: CASSRLAGVTYEQYF.

The J gene is TRBJ2-7, the V gene TRBV25-1; 11 nucleotides align to TRBD1. Germline V gives CDR1 MGHDK, CDR2 SYGVNS. CDR3 length: 15 residues. With V trimmed by 2 bases and J by 3 bases, 3 bases remained unmatched. Here the CDR3 reads CASSEPGTGGYEQYF. The CDR3 DNA sequence: TGTGCCAGCAGTGAACCCGGGACAGGGGGCTACGAGCAGTACTTC.

This clone was seen a single time. The chain combines TRBV4-2 with TRBJ1-2; 8 positions agree with TRBD1. The V gene's germline CDR1 is LGHNA and CDR2 YNFKEQ. The CDR3 runs to 17 residues. After removal of 3 bases from V and 4 bases from J, the junction contained 13 bases not matched to a gene. For the CDR3, the DNA is TGTGCCAGCAGCCAGCGCACAGGGGGAGTTGGGGGCTATGGCTACACCTTC. This translates into CASSQRTGGVGGYGYTF.

This clone has more than one count but fewer than ten. DNA for the CDR3: TGTGCCAGCAGTGAATACAGCGGGAGGGCCGGGGAGACCCAGTACTTC. It encodes CASSEYSGRAGETQYF. The gene calls are TRBV25-1 and TRBJ2-5, with 10 bases identical to TRBD2. This CDR3 spans 16 amino acids. Losses at the gene ends were 0 bases for V and 5 bases for J; bases not matched to a gene: 6. The germline V gene encodes CDR1 MGHDK and CDR2 SYGVNS.

The chain combines TRBV5-1 with TRBJ2-7; D is possibly TRBD2 (5 bases). The V gene's germline CDR1 is SGHRS and CDR2 YFSETQ. CDR3 length equals 14 residues. Deletions cut 4 bases from V and 4 bases from J, with 15 bases between. CDR3 sequence (DNA): TGCGCCAGCAGCATCGGGATGTCGGGGTACGAGCAGTACTTC. Translation gives CASSIGMSGYEQYF. The full variable domain, completed using reference TRBV5-1 and TRBJ2-7, is KAGVTQTPRYLIKTRGQQVTLSCSPISGHRSVSWYQQTPGQGLQFLFEYFSETQRNKGNFPGRFSGRQFSNSRSEMNVSTLELGDSALYLCASSIGMSGYEQYFGPGTRLTVT.

The chain has TRBV5-4 and TRBJ2-1; 8 bases are shared with TRBD2. The CDR3 sequence is 14 residues long. Trimming cost V 4 bases and J 4 bases; bases outside gene matches: 4. CDR1 is SGHNT, CDR2 YYREEE, per germline (reference sequence). The CDR3 here is CASSPGLEYNEQFF. CDR3 sequence (DNA): TGTGCCAGCAGCCCGGGACTAGAATACAATGAGCAGTTCTTC.

This sequence joins TRBV28 and TRBJ1-4; the match to TRBD1 covers 7 bases. Unmatched junction bases numbered 12, after V lost 6 bases and J lost 8 bases. CDR3 length equals 15 residues. Germline CDR1 MDHEN, CDR2 SYDVKM. CDR3 sequence reads: CASRPGQVRDEKLFF. The CDR3 DNA reads TGTGCCAGCAGACCTGGACAGGTTAGGGACGAAAAACTGTTTTTT.

The chain recombines TRBV29-1 with TRBJ2-1; tentatively, D is TRBD2 (5 bases). The CDR3 has 11 amino acids. Trimming removed 7 bases at V and 4 bases at J, with 8 bases between. The germline V gene encodes CDR1 SQVTM and CDR2 ANQGSEA. The CDR3 spells CSEREYNEQFF. As DNA, the CDR3 is TGCAGCGAGAGGGAATACAATGAGCAGTTCTTC.

The table lists this clone with a few counts. The J gene is TRBJ2-4, the V gene TRBV13; 8 bases are a match to TRBD1. The CDR3 loop spans 18 amino acids. CDR1 and CDR2 (germline): PRHDT, FYEKMQ (reference sequence). The junction had 12 bases not matched to a gene; V was cut back by 5 bases and J by 0 bases. CDR3 coding DNA: TGTGCCAGCAGCCGTTCCCAGACAGGGGAACGAGCCAAAAACATTCAGTACTTC. It translates to CASSRSQTGERAKNIQYF. The complete variable domain, with remaining parts taken from reference TRBV13 and TRBJ2-4, reads AAGVIQSPRHLIKEKRETATLKCYPIPRHDTVYWYQQGPGQDPQFLISFYEKMQSDKGSIPDRFSAQQFSDYHSELNMSSLELGDSALYFCASSRSQTGERAKNIQYFGAGTRLSVL.

The genes are TRBV4-1 and TRBJ1-5; TRBD1 matches 7 bases. Per germline, CDR1 MGHRA and CDR2 YSYEKL. The CDR3 is made up of 13 amino acids. The junction had 5 bases not matched to a gene; V was cut back by 6 bases and J by 6 bases. This chain's CDR3 is CASSPGTVQPQHF. DNA of the CDR3: TGCGCCAGCAGTCCCGGGACAGTTCAGCCCCAGCATTTT.

The rearrangement links TRBV10-3 to TRBJ1-2, with D possibly matching TRBD1 (6 bases). There are 14 residues in the CDR3. Trimming took off 0 bases at V and 4 bases at J, with 9 bases between the two ends. Germline CDR1 ENHRY, CDR2 SYGVKD. In nucleotides, the CDR3 is TGTGCCATCAGTGAGTCAGTGACAGGCTATGGCTACACCTTC. Translated: CAISESVTGYGYTF.

The chain employs TRBV6-6 and TRBJ1-1, with TRBD1 identical over 8 bases. The CDR3 is 13 residues long. The germline V gene has CDR1 MNHNY and CDR2 SVGAGI (reference sequence). V lost 8 bases to trimming and J lost 5 bases; unmatched junction nucleotides: 7. The CDR3 coding sequence is TGTGCCAGCGACAGGGGCGTAGGAACTGAAGCTTTCTTT. It encodes CASDRGVGTEAFF.

This clone was seen a handful of times. V and J are TRBV5-6 and TRBJ1-4; D uncertain. Trimming took 0 bases from V and 4 from J, leaving 10 bases between them. CDR1 and CDR2 from the germline V gene are SGHDT and YYEEEE. The CDR3 sequence is 15 residues long. In DNA form, the CDR3 reads TGTGCCAGCAGCTTGGCCGGCCGGGGTAATGAAAAACTGTTTTTT. Its translation is CASSLAGRGNEKLFF.

The chain employs TRBV7-2 and TRBJ2-1, with D possibly being TRBD2 (6 bases). CDR3 length: 16 amino acids. Between the trimmed V and J ends, which lost 1 base and 4 bases, there was a span of 14 bases. Per the germline V gene, CDR1 is SGHTA and CDR2 is FQGNSA. The CDR3 protein is CASSLGGLGGYNEQFF. CDR3 DNA sequence: TGTGCCAGCAGCTTAGGGGGCCTGGGAGGTTACAATGAGCAGTTCTTC.

V usage is TRBV7-9 and J usage is TRBJ2-7; 7 positions agree with TRBD1. This CDR3 contains 13 residues. Germline V gene sequence: CDR1 SEHNR, CDR2 FQNEAQ (reference sequence). V was pared by 5 bases and J by 4 bases, with 5 bases of the junction left unmatched. In DNA form, the CDR3 reads TGTGCCAGCAGCGTCGACAGGGTTTACGAGCAGTACTTC. It yields the protein CASSVDRVYEQYF. Combining the CDR3 with reference TRBV7-9 and TRBJ2-7 gives the whole variable domain DTGVSQNPRHKITKRGQNVTFRCDPISEHNRLYWYRQTLGQGPEFLTYFQNEAQLEKSRLLSDRFSAERPKGSFSTLEIQRTEQGDSAMYLCASSVDRVYEQYFGPGTRLTVT.

This clone has only a few counts. The rearrangement uses TRBV11-2 and TRBJ1-2, with 9 bases fitting TRBD1. Trimming cost V 5 bases and J 7 bases; bases outside gene matches: 8. CDR1 is SGHAT, CDR2 FQNNGV, per germline. CDR3 length: 14 residues. As DNA, the CDR3 is TGTGCCAGCAGCCCCACAGGGGGCTTTGCTGGCTACACCTTC. Translation gives CASSPTGGFAGYTF.

The chain recombines TRBV7-2 with TRBJ2-1; 12 nucleotides agree with TRBD2. The germline V gene encodes CDR1 SGHTA and CDR2 FQGNSA. The CDR3 covers 16 residues. The V segment lost 2 bases and the J segment 5 bases; nucleotides outside the gene matches: 4. CDR3 residues: CASSLSGLAGNNEQFF. The CDR3 coding sequence is TGTGCCAGCAGCTTATCCGGACTAGCGGGAAACAATGAGCAGTTCTTC.

V is TRBV29-1 and J is TRBJ2-1, with TRBD2 matching 8 bases. Germline V CDR1 and CDR2: SQVTM, ANQGSEA. The CDR3 length is 15 residues. Trimming took 7 bases from V and 6 from J; bases not matched to a gene: 14. DNA for the CDR3: TGCAGCGCTCTGGGGGCGGGAGGTAAAGGCAATGAGCAGTTCTTC. Amino acid sequence: CSALGAGGKGNEQFF.

This clone occurred once. The chain combines TRBV6-5 with TRBJ1-2; 8 bases are shared with TRBD1. This CDR3 is 15 amino acids long. V lost 1 base to trimming and J lost 2 bases; unmatched junction nucleotides: 3. Germline loops: CDR1 MNHEY, CDR2 SVGAGI. The CDR3 region is CASSYYAGGNYGYTF. The DNA of the CDR3 is TGTGCCAGCAGTTACTATGCAGGGGGCAACTATGGCTACACCTTC.

This clone was found once. The chain is built from TRBV18 and TRBJ2-7, with TRBD1 as a possible D gene (5 bases). CDR3 length: 14 amino acids. V was shortened by 3 bases and J by 2 bases, with 11 bases between the two germline ends. From germline, CDR1 is KGHSH and CDR2 LQKENI. The DNA for the CDR3 is TGTGCCAGCTCACCTGACAGCAACCCCTACGAGCAGTACTTC. The encoded protein is CASSPDSNPYEQYF.

The chain's CDR3 is CATASGQGGEKLFF. The CDR3 nucleotides read TGTGCCACCGCATCGGGACAGGGGGGTGAAAAACTGTTTTTT. V and J are TRBV28 and TRBJ1-4; 11 nucleotides match TRBD1. This CDR3 spans 14 amino acids. V lost 10 bases, J lost 7 bases, and 8 bases stayed unmatched. From germline, CDR1 is MDHEN and CDR2 SYDVKM.

The chain couples TRBV15 to TRBJ1-1; D is undetermined. Germline CDR1 LNHNV, CDR2 YYDKDF (reference sequence). CDR3 length: 15 amino acids. Trimming shortened V by 0 bases and J by 5 bases, and 13 bases separated the two germline ends. Here the CDR3 DNA reads TGTGCCACCAGCAGAGATGGGGAGAGCCCGACTGAAGCTTTCTTT. Translating it yields CATSRDGESPTEAFF.

The chain recombines TRBV5-1 with TRBJ2-2, with TRBD1 as a possible D gene (5 bases). CDR3 length: 15 amino acids. Germline-derived CDR1 and CDR2 are SGHRS and YFSETQ. Trimming left V 1 base short and J 4 bases short, with 11 bases between. The CDR3, as DNA: TGCGCCAGCAGCTTGACAGGACCGTTCACCGGGGAGCTGTTTTTT. Protein sequence: CASSLTGPFTGELFF.

This chain uses TRBV7-9 with TRBJ1-1; D remains unclear. V was pared by 1 base and J by 1 base, with 10 bases between. The CDR3 has 15 residues. In germline, CDR1 is SEHNR, CDR2 FQNEAQ (reference sequence). Written as DNA, the CDR3 is TGTGCCAGCAGCTTAGTTCGACGGAGGAACACTGAAGCTTTCTTT. It codes for CASSLVRRRNTEAFF.

The V gene is TRBV10-3, the J gene TRBJ2-1, with TRBD1 matching 8 bases. Germline trimming cut 6 bases from V and 7 bases from J; bases unmatched to any gene: 8. Germline V gene data show CDR1 as ENHRY and CDR2 as SYGVKD. The CDR3 totals 14 residues. CDR3 in amino acids: CAISLGQGVNEQFF. The CDR3 coding sequence is TGTGCCATCAGCCTTGGACAGGGTGTGAATGAGCAGTTCTTC.